This TCR beta chain was found in a study of cytomegalovirus exposure and HLA in healthy donors. 13 Jbeta primers and 60 Vbeta primers were used for the PCR. The data were produced by immunoSEQ multiplex PCR, yet TCRdb's version contains in-frame clones alone and is incomplete. Among about 190,000 clones, about four fifths were seen once, and the ten largest hold about 4.8%. Unmatched junction bases numbered 6, after V lost 0 bases and J lost 6 bases. The CDR3 contains 15 residues. Germline CDR1 and CDR2: SGDLS and YYNGEE. This chain links TRBV9 with TRBJ2-7; TRBD1 matches at 10 bases. The receptor comes from a man between 25 and 39 years old in good health and CMV-seropositive. Sequencing was carried out using PBMCs. The CDR3 reads CASSVGGQGLAEQYF. The CDR3 nucleotides read TGTGCCAGCAGCGTAGGGGGACAGGGGTTAGCCGAGCAGTACTTC.